The 11 T cell receptor beta chains given below trace back to one sample, sequenced in a study of T cell responses to AZD1222 COVID-19 vaccine. The assay was immunoSEQ multiplex PCR, and TCRdb's table has in-frame clones only and misses some. The sample records 150,000 to 200,000 clones, more than 85% being singletons. The source material was peripheral blood, sampled 28 days after the second AZD1222 dose. The receptors shown here come from an adult who received the AZD1222 COVID-19 vaccine.

The J gene is TRBJ1-1, the V gene TRBV9, with D uncertain. From germline, CDR1 is SGDLS and CDR2 YYNGEE. V was clipped by 0 bases and J by 4 bases, with 7 bases between them. The CDR3 runs to 13 residues. Here the CDR3 DNA reads TGTGCCAGCAGCGTAGGAGGGAGCACTGAAGCTTTCTTT. Residues: CASSVGGSTEAFF.

The chain couples TRBV2 to TRBJ1-5; the D gene is possibly TRBD1 (6 bases). From germline, CDR1 is SNHLY and CDR2 FYNNEI. The V end was cut by 7 bases, the J end by 7 bases, with 20 bases between. The CDR3 is made up of 15 amino acids. The CDR3 sequence: CASTPRGGDWQPQHF. The CDR3 region has the DNA TGTGCCAGCACCCCGAGGGGGGGAGATTGGCAGCCCCAGCATTTT.

This clone was detected once. This sequence joins TRBV6-5 and TRBJ2-7, with a weak D call TRBD1 (6 bases). Germline CDR1 is MNHEY and CDR2 is SVGAGI. Trimming removed 7 bases from V and 5 bases from J, with 18 bases in between. This CDR3 comprises 14 residues. CDR3 nucleotide sequence: TGTGCCAGCAAGGCCCACAGGGAGTTGCACGAGCAGTACTTC. Protein: CASKAHRELHEQYF.

The rearrangement joins TRBV15 to TRBJ2-7, with D possibly TRBD2 on 6 matching bases. CDR3 length: 16 residues. Trimming removed 0 bases from V and 2 bases from J, with 14 bases in between. Germline lookup yields CDR1 LNHNV and CDR2 YYDKDF (reference sequence). The CDR3 DNA sequence: TGTGCCACCAGCAGAGATGGGACTCCCCCCGCCTACGAGCAGTACTTC. Translation gives CATSRDGTPPAYEQYF.

The J gene is TRBJ2-7, the V gene TRBV27; TRBD2 matches 10 bases. The V gene's germline CDR1 is MNHEY and CDR2 SMNVEV (reference sequence). The CDR3 spans 15 residues. V dropped 5 bases and J dropped 0; count of bases not matched to a gene: 4. The DNA for the CDR3 is TGTGCCAGCAGTGGACTAGCGGATCTCTCCTACGAGCAGTACTTC. Translation gives CASSGLADLSYEQYF.

The chain has TRBV4-2 and TRBJ1-2, with a possible D match to TRBD1 (5 bases). Between the trimmed V and J ends, which lost 2 bases and 8 bases, there was a span of 18 bases. Germline lookup yields CDR1 LGHNA and CDR2 YNFKEQ. The length of the CDR3 is 15 residues. The CDR3 here is CASSQTGPGGVGYTF. CDR3 in DNA: TGTGCCAGCAGCCAAACAGGCCCCGGCGGAGTCGGCTACACCTTC.

The V call is TRBV5-5, the J call TRBJ2-3, with 10 bases that match TRBD2. The CDR3 is 16 residues long. CDR1 and CDR2 from the germline V gene are SGHKS and YYEKEE (reference sequence). Unmatched junction bases numbered 12, after V lost 4 bases and J lost 7 bases. The DNA of the CDR3 is TGTGCCAGCAGCCGTGCCGGACTAGCGGAACCACATACGCAGTATTTT. It codes for CASSRAGLAEPHTQYF. Variable domain in full (rest from reference TRBV5-5 and TRBJ2-3): DAGVTQSPTHLIKTRGQQVTLRCSPISGHKSVSWYQQVLGQGPQFIFQYYEKEERGRGNFPDRFSARQFPNYSSELNVNALLLGDSALYLCASSRAGLAEPHTQYFGPGTRLTVL.

The chain is built from TRBV9 and TRBJ1-2; a possible D gene is TRBD1 (6 bases). The CDR3 extends over 14 amino acids. In germline, CDR1 is SGDLS, CDR2 YYNGEE. V gave up 3 bases and J gave up 7 bases, with 16 bases separating them. The CDR3 here is CASSGQESGLGYTF. The CDR3 DNA is TGTGCCAGCAGCGGACAGGAATCCGGGCTTGGCTACACCTTC.

This clone appeared once. This rearrangement joins TRBV20-1 to TRBJ2-1, with 7 bases matching TRBD1. Germline CDR1 DFQATT, CDR2 SNEGSKA (reference sequence). The CDR3 spans 11 residues. CDR3 sequence (DNA): TGCAACTACGACAGGGACAATGAGCAGTTCTTC. Encoded protein: CNYDRDNEQFF.

The chain joins TRBV10-3 to TRBJ2-7; 8 nucleotides line up with TRBD1. CDR1 is ENHRY, CDR2 SYGVKD, per germline. Unmatched junction bases numbered 10, after V lost 3 bases and J lost 9 bases. This CDR3 region has 14 residues. The CDR3: CAISDAGQGLGQYF. For the CDR3, the DNA is TGTGCCATCAGTGACGCCGGACAGGGCCTCGGGCAGTACTTC.

The V call is TRBV2, the J call TRBJ2-4; TRBD1 aligns across 9 bases. The CDR3 length is 16 residues. The V gene's germline CDR1 is SNHLY and CDR2 FYNNEI. V gave up 5 bases and J gave up 3 bases; unmatched junction bases: 8. The CDR3: CASSTGGGPSKNIQYF. CDR3 sequence (DNA): TGTGCCAGCAGTACAGGGGGCGGGCCTAGCAAAAACATTCAGTACTTC.